This T cell receptor beta chain was recorded in a study of T cells in Graves' hyperthyroidism and ophthalmopathy. Study-level points and caveats: Ophthalmopathy was model-predicted a median about 6.9 months pre-onset.

Remarks on this clonotype: What it recognizes is unknown.

Authors of the study amplified TCR beta CDR3 regions from RNA transcripts. The study used the HTBI primer set for a first-round RT-PCR of the TCR CDR3. TCRdb reprocessed the multiplex PCR reads with MiXCR, giving one entry per CDR3 protein. Found here are about 570,000 distinct CDR3 sequences, under 60% of them singletons; the top ten hold around 17%. Trimming took 6 bases from V and 9 from J, leaving 17 bases between them. The CDR3 extends over 12 amino acids. CDR1 SQVTM and CDR2 ANQGSEA come from the germline V gene. The sequenced material came from peripheral blood or thyroid tissue (not recorded which). The genes are TRBV29-1 and TRBJ2-5; TRBD2 might be the D (5 bases). The source is an adult woman with Graves' disease, either hyperthyroidism or ophthalmopathy (not recorded which). CDR3 sequence: CSVPESTEAQYF. In DNA form, the CDR3 reads TGCAGCGTCCCTGAGTCCACGGAGGCCCAGTACTTC. Looking up the rest from reference TRBV29-1 and TRBJ2-5 gives the full variable domain: SAVISQKPSRDICQRGTSLTIQCQVDSQVTMMFWYRQQPGQSLTLIATANQGSEATYESGFVIDKFPISRPNLTFSTLTVSNMSPEDSSIYLCSVPESTEAQYFGPGTRLLVL.